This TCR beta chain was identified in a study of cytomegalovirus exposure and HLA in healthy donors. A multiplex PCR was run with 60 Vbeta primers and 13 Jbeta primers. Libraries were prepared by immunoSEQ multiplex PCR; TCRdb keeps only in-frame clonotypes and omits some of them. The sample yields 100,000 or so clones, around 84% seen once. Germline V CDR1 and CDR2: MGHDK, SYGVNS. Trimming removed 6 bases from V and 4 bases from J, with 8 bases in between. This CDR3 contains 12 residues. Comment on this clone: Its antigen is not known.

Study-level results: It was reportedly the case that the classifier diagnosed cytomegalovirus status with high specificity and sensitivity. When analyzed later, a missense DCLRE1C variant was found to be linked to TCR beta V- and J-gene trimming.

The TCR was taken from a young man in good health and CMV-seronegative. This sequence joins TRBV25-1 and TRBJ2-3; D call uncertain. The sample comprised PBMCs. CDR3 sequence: CASSPGPDTQYF. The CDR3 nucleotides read TGTGCCAGCAGCCCTGGGCCAGATACGCAGTATTTT.